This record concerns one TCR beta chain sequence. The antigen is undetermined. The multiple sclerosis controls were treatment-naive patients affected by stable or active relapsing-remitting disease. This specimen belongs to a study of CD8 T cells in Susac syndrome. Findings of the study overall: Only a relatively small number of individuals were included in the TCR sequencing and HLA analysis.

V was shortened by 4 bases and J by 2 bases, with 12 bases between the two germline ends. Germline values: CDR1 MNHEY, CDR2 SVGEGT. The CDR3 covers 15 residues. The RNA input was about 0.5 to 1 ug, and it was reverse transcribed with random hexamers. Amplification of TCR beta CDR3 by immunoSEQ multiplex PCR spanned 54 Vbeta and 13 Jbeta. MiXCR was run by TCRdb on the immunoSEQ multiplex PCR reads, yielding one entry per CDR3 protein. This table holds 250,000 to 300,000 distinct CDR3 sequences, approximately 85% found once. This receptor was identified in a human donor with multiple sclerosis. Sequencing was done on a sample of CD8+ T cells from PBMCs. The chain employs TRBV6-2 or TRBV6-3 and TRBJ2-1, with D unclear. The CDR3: CASSFWVGTYNEQFF. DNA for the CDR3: TGTGCCAGCAGTTTCTGGGTGGGGACCTACAATGAGCAGTTCTTC.